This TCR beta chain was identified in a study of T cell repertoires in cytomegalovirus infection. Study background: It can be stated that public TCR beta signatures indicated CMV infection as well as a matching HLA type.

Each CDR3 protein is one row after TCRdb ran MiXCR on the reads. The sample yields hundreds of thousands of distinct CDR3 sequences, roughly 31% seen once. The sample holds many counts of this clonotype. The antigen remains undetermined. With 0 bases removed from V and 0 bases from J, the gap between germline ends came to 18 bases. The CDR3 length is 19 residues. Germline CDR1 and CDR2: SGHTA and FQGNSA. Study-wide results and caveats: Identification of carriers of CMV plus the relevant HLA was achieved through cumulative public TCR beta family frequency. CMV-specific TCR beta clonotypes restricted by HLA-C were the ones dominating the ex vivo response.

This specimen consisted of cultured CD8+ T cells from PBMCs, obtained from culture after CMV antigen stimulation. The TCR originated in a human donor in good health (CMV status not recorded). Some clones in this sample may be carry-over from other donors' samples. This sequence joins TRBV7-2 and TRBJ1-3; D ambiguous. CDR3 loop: CASSLAGVEILSSGNTIYF. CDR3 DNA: TGTGCCAGCAGCTTAGCGGGCGTAGAAATTTTAAGCTCTGGAAACACCATATATTTT.